The T cell receptor beta chain under discussion was sequenced for a study of neoadjuvant anti-PD-1 for oral cavity cancer. Overall study context: Most patients had three to four biweekly doses of 3 mg/kg nivolumab before resection. Non-progressing patients received a fourth nivolumab dose near day 43, then surgery on days 50-56. Findings and limits, study-wide: Each response group had just a few patients in TCR analyses. Higher pretreatment Treg/Th17 ratios tracked higher pretreatment blood clonality.

This clone was seen once. Its antigen is unidentified. This CDR3 spans 11 amino acids. Deletions cut 4 bases from V and 6 bases from J, with 7 bases between. In germline, CDR1 is SEHNR, CDR2 FQNEAQ (reference sequence). Time point indicated: after neoadjuvant nivolumab, at surgical resection. The table came from immunoSEQ multiplex PCR; TCRdb's copy has only in-frame clones and leaves some out. The table shows about 68,000 clones, with roughly 81% occurring only once. The chain links TRBV7-9 to TRBJ2-7; D is unresolved. This sample comprised PBMCs, obtained after nivolumab (anti-PD-1) treatment. The TCR originated in a person between 40 and 79 years old with oral cavity squamous cell carcinoma. The CDR3 is CASSSASEQYF. The CDR3 region has the DNA TGTGCCAGCAGCTCCGCGAGCGAGCAGTACTTC.